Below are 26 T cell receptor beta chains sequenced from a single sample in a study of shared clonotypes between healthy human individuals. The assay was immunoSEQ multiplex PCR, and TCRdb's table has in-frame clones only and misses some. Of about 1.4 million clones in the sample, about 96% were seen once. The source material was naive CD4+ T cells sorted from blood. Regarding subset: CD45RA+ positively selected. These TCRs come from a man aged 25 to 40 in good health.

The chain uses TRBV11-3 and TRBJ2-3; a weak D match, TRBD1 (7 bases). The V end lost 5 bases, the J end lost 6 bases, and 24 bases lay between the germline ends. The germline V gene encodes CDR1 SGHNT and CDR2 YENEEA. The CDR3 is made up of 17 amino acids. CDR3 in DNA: TGTGCCAGCAGCGAGGAGGCGGGAAGGGGGCGCGGGGATACGCAGTATTTT. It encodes CASSEEAGRGRGDTQYF.

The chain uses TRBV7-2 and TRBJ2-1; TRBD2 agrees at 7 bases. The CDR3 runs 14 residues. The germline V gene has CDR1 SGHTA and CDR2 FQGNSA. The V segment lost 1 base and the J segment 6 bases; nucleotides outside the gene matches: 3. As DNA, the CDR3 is TGTGCCAGCAGCTTAGTCGCTAGCGGCAATGAGCAGTTCTTC. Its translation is CASSLVASGNEQFF.

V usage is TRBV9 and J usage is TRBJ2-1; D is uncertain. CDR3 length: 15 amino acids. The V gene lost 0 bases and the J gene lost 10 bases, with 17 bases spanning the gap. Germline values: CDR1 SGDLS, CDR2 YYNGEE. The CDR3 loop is CASSVARRPTEEQFF. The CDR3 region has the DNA TGTGCCAGCAGCGTAGCTCGCCGGCCCACGGAAGAGCAGTTCTTC.

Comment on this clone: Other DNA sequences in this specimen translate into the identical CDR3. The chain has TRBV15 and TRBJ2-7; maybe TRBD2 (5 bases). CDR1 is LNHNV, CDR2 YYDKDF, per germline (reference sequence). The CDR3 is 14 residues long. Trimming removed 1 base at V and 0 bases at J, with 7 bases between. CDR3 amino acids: CATSRGGSSYEQYF. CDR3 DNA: TGTGCCACCAGCAGAGGAGGGAGCTCCTACGAGCAGTACTTC.

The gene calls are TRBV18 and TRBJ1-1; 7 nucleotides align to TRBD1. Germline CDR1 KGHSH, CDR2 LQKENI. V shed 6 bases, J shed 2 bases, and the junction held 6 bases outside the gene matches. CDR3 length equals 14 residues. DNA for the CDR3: TGTGCCAGCTCCGGGGACAGTAGAAACACTGAAGCTTTCTTT. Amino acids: CASSGDSRNTEAFF.

The CDR3 reads CASSEALPGPPYEQYF. CDR3 DNA sequence: TGTGCCAGCAGTGAAGCGCTTCCCGGGCCTCCCTACGAGCAGTACTTC. The chain uses TRBV6-1 and TRBJ2-7; no clear D. V gave up 0 bases and J gave up 2 bases, with 14 bases separating them. Germline values: CDR1 MNHNS, CDR2 SASEGT. The CDR3 contains 16 residues.

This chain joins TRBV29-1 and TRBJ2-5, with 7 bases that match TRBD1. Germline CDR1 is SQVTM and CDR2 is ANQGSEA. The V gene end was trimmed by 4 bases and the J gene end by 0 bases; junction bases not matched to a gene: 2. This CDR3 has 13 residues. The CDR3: CSVAGTDQETQYF. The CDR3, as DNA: TGCAGCGTTGCGGGGACAGACCAAGAGACCCAGTACTTC. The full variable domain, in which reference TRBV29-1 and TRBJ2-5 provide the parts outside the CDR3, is SAVISQKPSRDICQRGTSLTIQCQVDSQVTMMFWYRQQPGQSLTLIATANQGSEATYESGFVIDKFPISRPNLTFSTLTVSNMSPEDSSIYLCSVAGTDQETQYFGPGTRLLVL.

CDR3 in amino acids: CASRSSSLIGTGELFF. The CDR3 bases are TGCGCCAGCCGTTCCTCCAGCCTCATTGGCACCGGGGAGCTGTTTTTT. The V and J genes are TRBV5-1 and TRBJ2-2; D is undetermined. In germline, CDR1 is SGHRS, CDR2 YFSETQ. The V end lost 7 bases, the J end lost 4 bases, and 20 bases lay between the germline ends. The CDR3 sequence is 16 residues long.

CDR3 coding DNA: TGTGCCAGCAGCCCTGCCCCCGCCAGGGGAGCGAGTGAGCAGTTCTTC. Translating it yields CASSPAPARGASEQFF. The gene calls are TRBV11-2 and TRBJ2-1, with D tentatively TRBD1 (6 bases). V lost 5 bases to trimming and J lost 9 bases, with 23 bases between them. CDR1 and CDR2 from the germline V gene are SGHAT and FQNNGV. The CDR3 runs to 16 residues.

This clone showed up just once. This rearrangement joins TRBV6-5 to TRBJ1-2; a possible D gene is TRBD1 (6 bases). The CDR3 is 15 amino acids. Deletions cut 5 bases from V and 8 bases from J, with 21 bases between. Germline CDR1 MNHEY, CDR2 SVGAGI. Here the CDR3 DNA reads TGTGCCAGCAGTGGAACCGGGACACGTCTTAGCGGCTACACCTTC. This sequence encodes CASSGTGTRLSGYTF.

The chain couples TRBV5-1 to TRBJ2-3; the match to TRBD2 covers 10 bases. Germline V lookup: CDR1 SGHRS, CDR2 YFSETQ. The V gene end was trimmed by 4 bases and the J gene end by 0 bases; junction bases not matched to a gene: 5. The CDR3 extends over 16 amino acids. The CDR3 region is CASSKILAGSTDTQYF. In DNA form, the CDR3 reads TGCGCCAGCAGCAAAATACTAGCGGGGAGCACAGATACGCAGTATTTT.

Written as DNA, the CDR3 is TGTGCCAGCAGTTTGAACTACGGGGCAGTCAACGATGGCTACACCTTC. This translates into CASSLNYGAVNDGYTF. The V and J genes are TRBV11-2 and TRBJ1-2, with a possible D match to TRBD1 (5 bases). Germline V lookup: CDR1 SGHAT, CDR2 FQNNGV. V was clipped by 6 bases and J by 6 bases, with 23 bases between them. This CDR3 has 16 amino acids.

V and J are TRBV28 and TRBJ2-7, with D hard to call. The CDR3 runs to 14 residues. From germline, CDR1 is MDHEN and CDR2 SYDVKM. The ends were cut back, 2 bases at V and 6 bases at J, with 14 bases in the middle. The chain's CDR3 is CASSLLGSSGEQYF. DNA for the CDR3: TGTGCCAGCAGTTTACTTGGGTCCTCCGGCGAGCAGTACTTC.

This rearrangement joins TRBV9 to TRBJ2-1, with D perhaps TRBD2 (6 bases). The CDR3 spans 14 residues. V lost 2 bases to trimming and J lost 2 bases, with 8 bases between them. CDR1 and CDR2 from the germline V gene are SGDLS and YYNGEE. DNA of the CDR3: TGTGCCAGCAGCGTTGGGGAGGCCTACAATGAGCAGTTCTTC. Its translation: CASSVGEAYNEQFF.

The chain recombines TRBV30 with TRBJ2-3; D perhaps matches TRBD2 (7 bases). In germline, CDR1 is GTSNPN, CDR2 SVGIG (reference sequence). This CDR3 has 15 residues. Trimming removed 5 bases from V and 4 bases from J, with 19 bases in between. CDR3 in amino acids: CAWGLSGGRPDTQYF. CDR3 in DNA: TGTGCCTGGGGCCTTTCGGGGGGCCGGCCAGATACGCAGTATTTT. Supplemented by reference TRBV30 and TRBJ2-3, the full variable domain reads SQTIHQWPATLVQPVGSPLSLECTVEGTSNPNLYWYRQAAGRGLQLLFYSVGIGQISSEVPQNLSASRPQDRQFILSSKKLLLSDSGFYLCAWGLSGGRPDTQYFGPGTRLTVL.

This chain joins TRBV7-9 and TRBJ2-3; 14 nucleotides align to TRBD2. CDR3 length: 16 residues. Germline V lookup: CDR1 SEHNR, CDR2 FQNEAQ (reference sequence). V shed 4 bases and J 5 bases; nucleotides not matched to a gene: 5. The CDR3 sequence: CASSYGTSGSKDTQYF. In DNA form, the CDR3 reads TGTGCCAGCAGCTATGGGACTAGCGGGAGTAAAGATACGCAGTATTTT.

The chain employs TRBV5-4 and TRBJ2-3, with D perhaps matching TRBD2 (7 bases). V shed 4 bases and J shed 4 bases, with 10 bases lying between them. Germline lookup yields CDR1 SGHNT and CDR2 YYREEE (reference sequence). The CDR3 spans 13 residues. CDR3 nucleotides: TGTGCCAGCAGCAAGGGGGGGCCAGATACGCAGTATTTT. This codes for CASSKGGPDTQYF.

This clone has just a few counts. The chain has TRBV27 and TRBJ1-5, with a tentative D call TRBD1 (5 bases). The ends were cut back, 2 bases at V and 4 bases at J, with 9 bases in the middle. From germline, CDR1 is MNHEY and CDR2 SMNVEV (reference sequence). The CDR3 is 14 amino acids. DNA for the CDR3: TGTGCCAGCAGTTTACGGGGGACGAATCAGCCCCAGCATTTT. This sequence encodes CASSLRGTNQPQHF.

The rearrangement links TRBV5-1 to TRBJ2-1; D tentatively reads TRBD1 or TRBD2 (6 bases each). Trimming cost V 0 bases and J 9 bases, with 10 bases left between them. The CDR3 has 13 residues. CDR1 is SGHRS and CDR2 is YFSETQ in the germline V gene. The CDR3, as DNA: TGCGCCAGCAGCTTGGCTGGGGGGCGTGAGCAGTTCTTC. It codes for CASSLAGGREQFF.

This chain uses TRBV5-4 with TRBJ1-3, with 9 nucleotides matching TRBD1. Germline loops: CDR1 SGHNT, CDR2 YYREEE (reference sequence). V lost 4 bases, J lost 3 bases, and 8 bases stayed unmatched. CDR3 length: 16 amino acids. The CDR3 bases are TGTGCCAGCAGCCAAGGACAGGGGCGAAGTGGAAACACCATATATTTT. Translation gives CASSQGQGRSGNTIYF.

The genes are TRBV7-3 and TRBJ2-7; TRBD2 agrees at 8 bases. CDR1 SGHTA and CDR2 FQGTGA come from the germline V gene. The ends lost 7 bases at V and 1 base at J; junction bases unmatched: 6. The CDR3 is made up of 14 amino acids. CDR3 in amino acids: CASKRLATSYEQYF. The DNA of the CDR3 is TGTGCCAGCAAAAGACTAGCGACTTCCTACGAGCAGTACTTC. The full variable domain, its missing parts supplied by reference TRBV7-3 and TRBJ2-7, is GAGVSQTPSNKVTEKGKYVELRCDPISGHTALYWYRQSLGQGPEFLIYFQGTGAADDSGLPNDRFFAVRPEGSVSTLKIQRTERGDSAVYLCASKRLATSYEQYFGPGTRLTVT.

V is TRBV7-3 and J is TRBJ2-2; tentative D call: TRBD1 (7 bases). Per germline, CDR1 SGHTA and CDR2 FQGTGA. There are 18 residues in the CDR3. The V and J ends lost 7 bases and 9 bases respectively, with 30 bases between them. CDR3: CASTPEPGGSGHTRELFF. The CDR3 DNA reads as TGTGCCAGCACTCCCGAGCCAGGGGGTAGCGGACACACGAGGGAGCTGTTTTTT.

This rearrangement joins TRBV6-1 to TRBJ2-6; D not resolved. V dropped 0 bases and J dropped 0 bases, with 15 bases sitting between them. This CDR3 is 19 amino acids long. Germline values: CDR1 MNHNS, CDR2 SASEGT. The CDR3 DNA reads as TGTGCCAGCAGTGAAGCGCCAAAATCTCTGTCCTCTGGGGCCAACGTCCTGACTTTC. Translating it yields CASSEAPKSLSSGANVLTF.

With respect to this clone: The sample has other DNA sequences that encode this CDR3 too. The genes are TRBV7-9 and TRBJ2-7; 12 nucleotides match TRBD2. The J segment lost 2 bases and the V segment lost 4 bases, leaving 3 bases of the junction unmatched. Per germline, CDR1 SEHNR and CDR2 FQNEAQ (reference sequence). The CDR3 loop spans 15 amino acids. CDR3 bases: TGTGCCAGCAGCTCACGGACTAGCGGGACCTACGAGCAGTACTTC. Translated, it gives CASSSRTSGTYEQYF. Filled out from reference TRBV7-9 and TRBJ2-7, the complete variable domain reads DTGVSQNPRHKITKRGQNVTFRCDPISEHNRLYWYRQTLGQGPEFLTYFQNEAQLEKSRLLSDRFSAERPKGSFSTLEIQRTEQGDSAMYLCASSSRTSGTYEQYFGPGTRLTVT.

CDR3 nucleotide sequence: TGTGCCAGCAGCTTTCTCGGACAGGGGCCAAAAGGTAATGAGCAGTTCTTC. As protein: CASSFLGQGPKGNEQFF. The chain carries TRBV7-9 and TRBJ2-1; 9 positions match TRBD1. Trimming removed 3 bases from V and 7 bases from J; junction bases left unmatched: 13. Germline V gene sequence: CDR1 SEHNR, CDR2 FQNEAQ (reference sequence). The CDR3 length is 17 residues.

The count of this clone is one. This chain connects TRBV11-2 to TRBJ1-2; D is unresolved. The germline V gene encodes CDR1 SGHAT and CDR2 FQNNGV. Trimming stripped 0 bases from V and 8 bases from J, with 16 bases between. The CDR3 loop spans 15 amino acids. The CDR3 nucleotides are TGTGCCAGCAGCTTAGACACACCGGCCAGCCCAGGCTACACCTTC. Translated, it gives CASSLDTPASPGYTF.